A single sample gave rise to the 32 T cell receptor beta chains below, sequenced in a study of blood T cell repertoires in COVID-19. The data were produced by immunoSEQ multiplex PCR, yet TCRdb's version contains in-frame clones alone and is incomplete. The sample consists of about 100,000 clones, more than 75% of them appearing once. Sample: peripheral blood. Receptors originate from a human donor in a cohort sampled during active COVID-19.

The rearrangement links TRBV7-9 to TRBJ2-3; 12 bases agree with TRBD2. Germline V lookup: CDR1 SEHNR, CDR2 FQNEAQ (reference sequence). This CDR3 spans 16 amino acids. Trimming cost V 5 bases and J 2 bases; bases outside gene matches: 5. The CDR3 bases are TGTGCCAGCAGCCCCCGACTAGCGGGAGACACAGATACGCAGTATTTT. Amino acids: CASSPRLAGDTDTQYF.

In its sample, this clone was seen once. The DNA of the CDR3 is TGTGCCAGCAGCGCGAGACAGGGAAGGAACACTGAAGCTTTCTTT. This sequence encodes CASSARQGRNTEAFF. The chain has TRBV7-9 and TRBJ1-1; 7 bases map to TRBD1. Germline trimming cut 5 bases from V and 1 base from J; bases unmatched to any gene: 7. Germline V gene data show CDR1 as SEHNR and CDR2 as FQNEAQ (reference sequence). The CDR3 extends over 15 amino acids.

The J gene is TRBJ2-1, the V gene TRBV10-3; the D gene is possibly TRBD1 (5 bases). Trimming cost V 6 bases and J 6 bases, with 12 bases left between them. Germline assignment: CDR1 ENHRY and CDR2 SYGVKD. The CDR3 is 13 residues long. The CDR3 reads CAISPDSPNEQFF. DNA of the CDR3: TGTGCCATCAGCCCTGACAGCCCCAATGAGCAGTTCTTC.

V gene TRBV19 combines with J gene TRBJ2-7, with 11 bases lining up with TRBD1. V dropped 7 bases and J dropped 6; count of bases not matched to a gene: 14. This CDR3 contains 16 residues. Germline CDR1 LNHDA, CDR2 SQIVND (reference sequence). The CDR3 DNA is TGTGCCAGTACAGTAACTACCGGGACAGGGGGGACCGAGCAGTACTTC. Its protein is CASTVTTGTGGTEQYF.

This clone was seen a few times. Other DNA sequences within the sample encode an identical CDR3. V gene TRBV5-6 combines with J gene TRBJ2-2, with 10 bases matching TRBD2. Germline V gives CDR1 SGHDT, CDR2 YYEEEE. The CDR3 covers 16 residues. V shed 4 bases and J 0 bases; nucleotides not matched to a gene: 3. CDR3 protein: CASSESGRANTGELFF. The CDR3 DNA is TGTGCCAGCAGCGAGAGCGGGAGGGCGAACACCGGGGAGCTGTTTTTT.

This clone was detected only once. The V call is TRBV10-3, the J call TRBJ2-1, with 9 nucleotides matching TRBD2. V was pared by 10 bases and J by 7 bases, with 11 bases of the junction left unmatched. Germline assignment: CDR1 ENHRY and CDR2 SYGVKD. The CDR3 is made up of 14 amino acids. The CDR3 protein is CASSGSGRFNEQFF. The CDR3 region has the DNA TGTGCCAGTAGTGGTAGCGGGAGATTTAATGAGCAGTTCTTC.

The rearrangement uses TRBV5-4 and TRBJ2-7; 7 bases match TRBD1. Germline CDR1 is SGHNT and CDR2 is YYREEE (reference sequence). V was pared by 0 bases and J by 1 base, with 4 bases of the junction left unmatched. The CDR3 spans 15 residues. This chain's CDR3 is CASSLGAGGSYEQYF. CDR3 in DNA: TGTGCCAGCAGCTTGGGGGCAGGGGGATCCTACGAGCAGTACTTC. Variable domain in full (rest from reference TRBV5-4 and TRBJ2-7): ETGVTQSPTHLIKTRGQQVTLRCSSQSGHNTVSWYQQALGQGPQFIFQYYREEENGRGNFPPRFSGLQFPNYSSELNVNALELDDSALYLCASSLGAGGSYEQYFGPGTRLTVT.

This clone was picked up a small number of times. CDR3 protein: CASSVEQGPYEQYF. CDR3 sequence (DNA): TGTGCCAGCAGCGTAGAACAGGGACCCTACGAGCAGTACTTC. The genes are TRBV9 and TRBJ2-7; a possible D gene is TRBD1 (6 bases). Germline V gene sequence: CDR1 SGDLS, CDR2 YYNGEE. The CDR3 has 14 amino acids. V was pared by 0 bases and J by 2 bases, with 9 bases between.

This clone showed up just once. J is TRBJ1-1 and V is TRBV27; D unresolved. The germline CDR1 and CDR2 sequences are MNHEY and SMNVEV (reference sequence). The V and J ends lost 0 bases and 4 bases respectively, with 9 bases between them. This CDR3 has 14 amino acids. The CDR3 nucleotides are TGTGCCAGCAGTTTATCCCGTACGGGCACTGAAGCTTTCTTT. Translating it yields CASSLSRTGTEAFF.

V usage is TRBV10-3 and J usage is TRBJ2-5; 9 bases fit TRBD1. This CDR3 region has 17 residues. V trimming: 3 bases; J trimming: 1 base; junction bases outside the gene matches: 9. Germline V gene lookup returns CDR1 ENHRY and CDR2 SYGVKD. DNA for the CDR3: TGTGCCATCAGTGACAGTGCGGGACAGGGAGGCCAAGAGACCCAGTACTTC. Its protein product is CAISDSAGQGGQETQYF.

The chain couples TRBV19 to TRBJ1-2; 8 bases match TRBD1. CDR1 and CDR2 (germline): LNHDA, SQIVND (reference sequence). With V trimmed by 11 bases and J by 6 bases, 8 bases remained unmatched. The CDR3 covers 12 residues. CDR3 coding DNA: TGTGCCGGGCGACAGGGGTTGGATGGCTACACCTTC. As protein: CAGRQGLDGYTF.

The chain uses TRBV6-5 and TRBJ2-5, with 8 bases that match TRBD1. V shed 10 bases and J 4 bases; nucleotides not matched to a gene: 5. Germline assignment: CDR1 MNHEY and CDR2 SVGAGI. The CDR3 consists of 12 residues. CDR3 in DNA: TGTGCCATCAGGGGGCTAGGAGAGACCCAGTACTTC. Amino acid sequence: CAIRGLGETQYF.

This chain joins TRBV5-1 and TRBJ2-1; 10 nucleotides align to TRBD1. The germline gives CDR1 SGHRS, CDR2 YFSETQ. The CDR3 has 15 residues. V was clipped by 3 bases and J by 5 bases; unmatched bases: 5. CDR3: CASSSGTGVNNEQFF. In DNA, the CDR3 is TGCGCCAGCAGCTCGGGGACAGGGGTCAACAATGAGCAGTTCTTC.

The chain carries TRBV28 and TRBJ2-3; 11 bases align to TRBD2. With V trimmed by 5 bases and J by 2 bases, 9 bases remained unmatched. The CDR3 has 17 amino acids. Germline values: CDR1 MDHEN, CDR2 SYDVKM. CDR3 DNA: TGTGCCAGCAGTAATAACCTGGGACTAGCGGTCACAGATACGCAGTATTTT. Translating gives CASSNNLGLAVTDTQYF.

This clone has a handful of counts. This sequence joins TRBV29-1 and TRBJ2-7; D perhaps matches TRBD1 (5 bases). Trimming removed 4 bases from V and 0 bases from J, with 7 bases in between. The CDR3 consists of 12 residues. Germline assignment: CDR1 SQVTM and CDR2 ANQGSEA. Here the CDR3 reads CSVGQSSYEQYF. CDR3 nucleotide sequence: TGCAGCGTTGGACAGAGCTCCTACGAGCAGTACTTC.

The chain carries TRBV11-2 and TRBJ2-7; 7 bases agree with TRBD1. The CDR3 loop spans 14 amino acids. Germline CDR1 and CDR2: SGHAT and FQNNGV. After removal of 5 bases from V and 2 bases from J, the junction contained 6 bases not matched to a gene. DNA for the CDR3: TGTGCCAGCAGCCGTGGGGACAGCACCTACGAGCAGTACTTC. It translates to CASSRGDSTYEQYF.

CDR3 loop: CASSLRGASTYEQYF. The CDR3 coding sequence is TGTGCCAGCAGCTTACGAGGTGCTAGTACCTACGAGCAGTACTTC. The chain recombines TRBV7-2 with TRBJ2-7; D is uncertain. The CDR3 covers 15 residues. The germline V gene encodes CDR1 SGHTA and CDR2 FQGNSA. V dropped 2 bases and J dropped 2 bases, with 13 bases sitting between them.

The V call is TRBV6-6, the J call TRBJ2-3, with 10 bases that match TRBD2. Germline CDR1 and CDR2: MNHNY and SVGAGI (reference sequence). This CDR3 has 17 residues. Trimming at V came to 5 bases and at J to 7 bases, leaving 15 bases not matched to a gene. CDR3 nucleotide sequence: TGTGCCAGCAGTCCCCTCGGGCTAGCGGGAGATGTGAATACGCAGTATTTT. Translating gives CASSPLGLAGDVNTQYF.

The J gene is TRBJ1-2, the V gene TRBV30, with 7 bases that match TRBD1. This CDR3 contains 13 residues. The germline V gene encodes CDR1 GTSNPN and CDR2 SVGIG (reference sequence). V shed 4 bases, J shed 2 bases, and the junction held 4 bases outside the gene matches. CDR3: CAWKARGNYGYTF. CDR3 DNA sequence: TGTGCCTGGAAGGCCAGGGGGAACTATGGCTACACCTTC.

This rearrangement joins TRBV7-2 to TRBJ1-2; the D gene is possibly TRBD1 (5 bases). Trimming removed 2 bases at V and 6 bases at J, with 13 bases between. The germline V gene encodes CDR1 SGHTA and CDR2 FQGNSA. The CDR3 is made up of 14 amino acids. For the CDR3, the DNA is TGTGCCAGCAGCTTATCTCGGACACGCCATGGCTACACCTTC. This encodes CASSLSRTRHGYTF.

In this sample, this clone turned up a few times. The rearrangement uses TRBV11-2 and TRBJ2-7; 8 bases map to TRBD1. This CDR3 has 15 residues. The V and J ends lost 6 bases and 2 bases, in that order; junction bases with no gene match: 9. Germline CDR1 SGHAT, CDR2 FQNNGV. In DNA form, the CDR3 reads TGTGCCAGCAGGGCAGTGACAGGGGTCCCCTACGAGCAGTACTTC. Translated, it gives CASRAVTGVPYEQYF.

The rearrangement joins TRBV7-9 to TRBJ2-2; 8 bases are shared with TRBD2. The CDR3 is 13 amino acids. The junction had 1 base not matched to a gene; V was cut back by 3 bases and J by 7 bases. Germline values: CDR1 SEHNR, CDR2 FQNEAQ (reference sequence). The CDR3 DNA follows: TGTGCCAGCAGCTTCAGCGGGAGCGGGGAGCTGTTTTTT. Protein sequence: CASSFSGSGELFF.

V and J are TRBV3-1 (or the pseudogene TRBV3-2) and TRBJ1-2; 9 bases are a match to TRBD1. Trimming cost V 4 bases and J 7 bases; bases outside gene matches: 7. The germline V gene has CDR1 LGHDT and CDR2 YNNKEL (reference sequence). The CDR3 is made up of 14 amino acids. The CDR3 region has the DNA TGTGCCAGCAGCCCCCGGGACAGGGCCGGTGGCTACACCTTC. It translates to CASSPRDRAGGYTF.

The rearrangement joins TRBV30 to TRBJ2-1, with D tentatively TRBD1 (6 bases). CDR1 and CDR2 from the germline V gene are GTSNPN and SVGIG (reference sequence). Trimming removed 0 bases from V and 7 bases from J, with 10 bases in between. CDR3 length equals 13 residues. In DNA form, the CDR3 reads TGTGCCTGGAGTGTCCAGGGGCGAAATGAGCAGTTCTTC. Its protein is CAWSVQGRNEQFF.

CDR3 amino acids: CASRRGFGSGANVLTF. CDR3 DNA sequence: TGCGCCAGCAGACGAGGTTTCGGCTCTGGGGCCAACGTCCTGACTTTC. The chain uses TRBV10-2 and TRBJ2-6; D unresolved. In germline, CDR1 is WSHSY, CDR2 SAAADI. Trimming stripped 6 bases from V and 0 bases from J, with 12 bases between. The CDR3 has 16 residues.

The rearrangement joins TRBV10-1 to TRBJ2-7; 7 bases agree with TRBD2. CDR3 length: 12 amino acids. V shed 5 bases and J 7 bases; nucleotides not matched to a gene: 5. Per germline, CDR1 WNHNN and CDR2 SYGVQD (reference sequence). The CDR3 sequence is CASSPGAGEQYF. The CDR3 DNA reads TGCGCCAGCAGTCCGGGAGCGGGAGAGCAGTACTTC.

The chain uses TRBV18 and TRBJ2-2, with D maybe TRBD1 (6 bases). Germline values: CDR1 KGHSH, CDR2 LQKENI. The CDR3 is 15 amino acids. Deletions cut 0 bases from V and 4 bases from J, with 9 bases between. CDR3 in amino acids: CASSPPQGSTGELFF. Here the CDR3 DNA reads TGTGCCAGCTCACCACCGCAGGGGAGCACCGGGGAGCTGTTTTTT.

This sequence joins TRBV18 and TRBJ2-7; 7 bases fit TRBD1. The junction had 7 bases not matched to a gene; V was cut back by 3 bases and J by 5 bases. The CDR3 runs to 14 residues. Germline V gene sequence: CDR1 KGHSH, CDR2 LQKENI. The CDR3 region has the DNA TGTGCCAGCTCACCGCCACAGGGGTACCACGAGCAGTACTTC. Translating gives CASSPPQGYHEQYF.

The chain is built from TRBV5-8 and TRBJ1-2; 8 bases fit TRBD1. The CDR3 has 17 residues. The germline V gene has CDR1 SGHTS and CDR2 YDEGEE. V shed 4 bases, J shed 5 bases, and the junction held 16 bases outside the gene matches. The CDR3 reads CASSPLEGRQGKYGYTF. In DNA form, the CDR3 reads TGTGCCAGCAGCCCTTTGGAGGGAAGACAGGGGAAGTATGGCTACACCTTC.

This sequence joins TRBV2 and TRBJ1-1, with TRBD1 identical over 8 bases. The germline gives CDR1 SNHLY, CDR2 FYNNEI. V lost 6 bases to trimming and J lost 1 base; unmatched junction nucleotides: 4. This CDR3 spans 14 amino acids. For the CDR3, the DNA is TGTGCCAGCAGCGGACAGGGTAAGAACACTGAAGCTTTCTTT. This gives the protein CASSGQGKNTEAFF.

CDR3 in amino acids: CATSEWGEDTQYF. CDR3 DNA sequence: TGTGCCACCAGTGAGTGGGGGGAAGATACGCAGTATTTT. This rearrangement joins TRBV24-1 to TRBJ2-3; tentatively, D is TRBD2 (6 bases). The V gene's germline CDR1 is KGHDR and CDR2 SFDVKD. The CDR3 contains 13 residues. Trimming cost V 4 bases and J 5 bases, with 9 bases left between them.

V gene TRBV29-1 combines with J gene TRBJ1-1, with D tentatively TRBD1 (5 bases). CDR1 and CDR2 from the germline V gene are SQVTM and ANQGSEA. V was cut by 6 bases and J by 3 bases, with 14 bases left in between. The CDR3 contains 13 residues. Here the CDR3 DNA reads TGCAGCGTGGCTGGCGGGACGGACACTGAAGCTTTCTTT. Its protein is CSVAGGTDTEAFF.